One sample yielded the 3 T cell receptor beta chains listed below, sequenced in a study of OX40 agonist ivuxolimab in advanced cancers. TCRdb's copy holds only in-frame clones and misses some; the assay was immunoSEQ multiplex PCR. The sample lists tens of thousands of clones; 91% were seen once. The material sequenced was CD4+ or CD8+ T cells sorted from blood, taken in a trial of the OX40 agonist ivuxolimab. All receptors derive from an adult with an advanced solid tumor such as melanoma, head and neck, liver or kidney cancer.

This clone was counted only a few times. V and J are TRBV7-9 and TRBJ1-6; no definite D call. The CDR3 totals 12 residues. Per germline, CDR1 SEHNR and CDR2 FQNEAQ (reference sequence). The V end lost 5 bases, the J end lost 9 bases, and 8 bases lay between the germline ends. The CDR3 loop is CASSPSASPLHF. As DNA, the CDR3 is TGTGCCAGCAGCCCTTCGGCTTCACCCCTCCACTTT. The full variable domain, with the rest looked up from reference TRBV7-9 and TRBJ1-6, is DTGVSQNPRHKITKRGQNVTFRCDPISEHNRLYWYRQTLGQGPEFLTYFQNEAQLEKSRLLSDRFSAERPKGSFSTLEIQRTEQGDSAMYLCASSPSASPLHFGNGTRLTVT.

V gene TRBV19 combines with J gene TRBJ1-2, with 8 bases matching TRBD1. The V segment lost 5 bases and the J segment 6 bases; nucleotides outside the gene matches: 5. CDR1 LNHDA and CDR2 SQIVND come from the germline V gene (reference sequence). The CDR3 is 13 residues long. The CDR3 DNA reads as TGTGCCAGTAGTGTGGACAGGGAGAATGGCTACACCTTC. Encoded protein: CASSVDRENGYTF.

V and J are TRBV28 and TRBJ1-6, with 8 nucleotides matching TRBD1. Trimming cost V 5 bases and J 8 bases; bases outside gene matches: 11. In germline, CDR1 is MDHEN, CDR2 SYDVKM. The CDR3 runs to 16 residues. The CDR3 DNA reads as TGTGCCAGCAGTCAACCCGGACAGGGCTTGGATTCACCCCTCCACTTT. Protein sequence: CASSQPGQGLDSPLHF.